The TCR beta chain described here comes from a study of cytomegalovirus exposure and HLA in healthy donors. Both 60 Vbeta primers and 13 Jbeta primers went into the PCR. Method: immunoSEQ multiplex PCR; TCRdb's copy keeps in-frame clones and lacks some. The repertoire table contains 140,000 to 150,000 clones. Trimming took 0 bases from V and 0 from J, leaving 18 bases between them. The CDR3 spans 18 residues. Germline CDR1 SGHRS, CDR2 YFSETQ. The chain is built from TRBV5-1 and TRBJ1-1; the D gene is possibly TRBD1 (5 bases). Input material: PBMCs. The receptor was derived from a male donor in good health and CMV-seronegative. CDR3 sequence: CASSLAAVQRGMNTEAFF. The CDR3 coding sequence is TGCGCCAGCAGCTTGGCCGCGGTTCAGCGGGGCATGAACACTGAAGCTTTCTTT.